What follows are 3 T cell receptor beta chains derived from one specimen sequenced in a study of OX40 agonist ivuxolimab in advanced cancers. Sequenced by immunoSEQ multiplex PCR; TCRdb stores in-frame clones only, minus some. The top ten clones hold about 0.3% of a sample with about 94,000 clones, more than 75% of them seen once. Material: CD4+ or CD8+ T cells sorted from blood, obtained in a trial of the OX40 agonist ivuxolimab. The receptors were sampled from an adult with an advanced solid tumor such as melanoma, head and neck, liver or kidney cancer.

This chain links TRBV21-1 with TRBJ1-5. TRBV21-1 is marked as a pseudogene. The CDR3 contains 17 residues. The CDR3 nucleotides read TGTGCCAGCAGCAAAGCCGGGTCGATGTATAGCAATCAGCCCCAGCATTTT. Amino acid sequence: CASSKAGSMYSNQPQHF.

The rearrangement links TRBV18 to TRBJ2-6; D unresolved. The germline V gene encodes CDR1 KGHSH and CDR2 LQKENI. Trimming took off 2 bases at V and 0 bases at J, with 5 bases between the two ends. The CDR3 has 15 amino acids. This chain's CDR3 is CASSPGVSGANVLTF. The DNA of the CDR3 is TGTGCCAGCTCACCAGGAGTCTCTGGGGCCAACGTCCTGACTTTC. Drawing the rest from reference TRBV18 and TRBJ2-6, the complete variable domain is NAGVMQNPRHLVRRRGQEARLRCSPMKGHSHVYWYRQLPEEGLKFMVYLQKENIIDESGMPKERFSAEFPKEGPSILRIQQVVRGDSAAYFCASSPGVSGANVLTFGAGSRLTVL.

V and J are TRBV18 and TRBJ1-5; D unresolved. Germline CDR1 and CDR2: KGHSH and LQKENI. V lost 2 bases and J lost 7, with 12 bases in between. The CDR3 runs 14 residues. CDR3 sequence (DNA): TGTGCCAGCTCACCAAATGGTCCCCCGCAGCCCCAGCATTTT. As protein: CASSPNGPPQPQHF.